This TCR beta chain was observed in a study of T cells in Graves' hyperthyroidism and ophthalmopathy. Study findings and constraints: The model anticipated ophthalmopathy a median about six months pre-onset. Most thyroid clonotypes expanded above 0.001 appeared in blood too.

Concerning this clonotype: Its cognate antigen is unknown.

The CDR3 regions of TCR beta were amplified from RNA transcripts. First-round RT-PCR with HTBI primers amplified the TCR CDR3 region. A single record per CDR3 protein comes from TCRdb applying MiXCR to the multiplex PCR reads. The sample lists approximately 400,000 distinct CDR3 sequences; roughly 13% were seen once. V was cut by 0 bases and J by 2 bases, with 12 bases left in between. CDR3 size: 17 residues. Germline V CDR1 and CDR2: SGDLS, YYNGEE. The chain joins TRBV9 to TRBJ2-6; D gene ambiguous. Specimen: blood. The sequence derives from a man aged 25-40 years with Graves' hyperthyroidism that later progressed to Graves' ophthalmopathy. CDR3 bases: TGTGCCAGCAGCGTAGCTACCGGCGGCGCTGGGGCCAACGTCCTGACTTTC. This sequence encodes CASSVATGGAGANVLTF.